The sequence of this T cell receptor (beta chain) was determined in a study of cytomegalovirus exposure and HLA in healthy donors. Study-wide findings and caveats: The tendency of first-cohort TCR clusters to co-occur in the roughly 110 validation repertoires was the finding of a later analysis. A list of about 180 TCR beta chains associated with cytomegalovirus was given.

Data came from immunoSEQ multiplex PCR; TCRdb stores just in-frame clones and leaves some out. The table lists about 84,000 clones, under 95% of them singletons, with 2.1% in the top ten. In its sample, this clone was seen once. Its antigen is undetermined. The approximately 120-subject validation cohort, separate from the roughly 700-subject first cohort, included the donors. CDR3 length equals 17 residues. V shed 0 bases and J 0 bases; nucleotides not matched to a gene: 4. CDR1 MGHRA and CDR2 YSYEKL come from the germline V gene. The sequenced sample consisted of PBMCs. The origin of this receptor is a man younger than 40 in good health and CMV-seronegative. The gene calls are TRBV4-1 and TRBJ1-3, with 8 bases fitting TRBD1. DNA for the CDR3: TGCGCCAGCAGCCAAGAGGGCACAGGGGGCTCTGGAAACACCATATATTTT. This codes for CASSQEGTGGSGNTIYF.